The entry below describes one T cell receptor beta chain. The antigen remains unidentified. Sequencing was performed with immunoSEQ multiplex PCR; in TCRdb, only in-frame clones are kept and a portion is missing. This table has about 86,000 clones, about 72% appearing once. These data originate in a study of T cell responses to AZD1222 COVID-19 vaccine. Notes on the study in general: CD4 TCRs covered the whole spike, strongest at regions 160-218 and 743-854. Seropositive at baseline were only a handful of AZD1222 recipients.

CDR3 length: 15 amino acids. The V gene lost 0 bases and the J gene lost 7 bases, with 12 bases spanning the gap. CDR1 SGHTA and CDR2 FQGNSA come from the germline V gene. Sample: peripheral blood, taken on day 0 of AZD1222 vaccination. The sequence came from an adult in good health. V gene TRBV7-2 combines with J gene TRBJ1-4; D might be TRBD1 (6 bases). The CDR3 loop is CASSLAGAASEKLFF. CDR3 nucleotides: TGTGCCAGCAGCTTAGCGGGGGCTGCGAGTGAAAAACTGTTTTTT.